A single T cell receptor beta chain is shown here with its context. Its antigen is currently not known. The sample holds no much larger clone one base away, and base qualities are not on file. TCR CDR3 regions were amplified from genomic DNA by multiplex PCR using the deep immunoSEQ assay. For each cell subset, the extracted genomic DNA was distributed evenly across all wells of several immunoSEQ 96-well plates, and each plate served as one replicate. For sorted subsets, about 200 ng genomic DNA, equal to 30,000 to 35,000 T cell genomes, was loaded into each replicate PCR. Purified libraries were measured with a Qubit 3.0 fluorometer, size-checked on a Bioanalyzer 2100, and measured again with the KAPA Library Quantification kit. Every immunoSEQ 96-well plate was sequenced on a separate single-read 150-cycle Illumina NextSeq 550 flow cell. As for the authors' bioinformatics: The immunoSEQ output contained only junctional sequences without quality scores, so filtering could not match that applied to full-length reads. To assign V/J genes and CDR3, sequences were annotated against IMGT germline references using PyIR, a Python wrapper for IgBLAST v1.9. Reads were removed for weak V/J assignments (E-value above 1e-6), missing CDR3, stop codons, out-of-frame junctions, or ambiguous translated residues. V3J clonotypes were defined as sequences sharing an identical inferred V gene, J gene, and CDR3 amino acid sequence. The percentage overlap between two repertoires was calculated by dividing the number of shared unique clonotypes by the size of the smaller repertoire. Three approaches were used to assess repertoire richness: RTK rarefaction, the Chao1 estimator, and Recon v2.1 estimates of unobserved clonotypes. OLGA was used to compute generation probabilities for all TCRbeta clonotypes that the gDNA method yielded from a few donors. The immuneACCESS repertoire file appears here via TCRdb, limited to in-frame rearrangements. These files lack a portion of the clones; in checked studies, under half of the deficit traces to unresolved V genes, and the cause of the others is not known. The V and J calls and the clone size are those of that table, but D and trimming were determined from the DNA. Counted in this sample were under 1 million clones; approximately 92% of them appeared once. The top ten clones comprise about 24% of the sample.

This sample was taken from a study of shared clonotypes between healthy human individuals (TCRdb year 2020). Context from the whole study: The cohort included a few men and a couple of women between 18 and 49 years of age. To increase sequencing depth and limit assay-specific biases, TCR repertoire library preparation and sequencing were carried out by different laboratories using diverse techniques. For each donor, CD4 naive and CD4 memory were each run on three plates, CD8 naive on two plates, and CD8 memory on one plate. To estimate repertoire size and how much clonotype sharing occurs between individuals, the study deeply sequenced the blood TCR repertoires of five healthy adults. Leukapheresis yielded between about 0.9 and 8.9 billion PBMCs per donor. The paper's findings and limits, for the study overall: Even with the large sequencing depth, rarefaction of the sorted-subset datasets indicated that sequencing was incomplete. Only blood was sampled, and tissue TCR repertoires likely differ from those in blood. Compared with non-shared clonotypes, clonotypes shared by all four sorted-subset donors had higher generation probabilities. When several donors were compared, the shared fraction of clonotypes was around 4.6% for naive CD4, less than 4% for naive CD8, more than 2% for memory CD4, and around 0.4% for memory CD8. Based on pairwise subsampling, the degree of clonotype sharing among donors was expected to be affected by sequencing depth. Larger estimated clonotype richness was generally found for naive subsets than for memory subsets. Because the study included only a small number of donors, the genetic and exposure-history diversity represented was limited.

CDR1 and CDR2, per the germline V gene, are SGHDT and YYEEEE. V gives up 2 bases and J gives up 2 bases, and the segment between their germline ends measures 19 bases. The CDR3 starts with the cysteine, ends with the phenylalanine, and has 17 residues. The read is trimmed to its CDR3 DNA, 51 bases read in frame from base 1. CD8 naive samples were CD45RO-negative cells positively selected for CCR7, giving a CD45RA+CCR7+ population that excluded TemRA cells. The donors were healthy, HIV-negative adults with no recently reported acute infections or vaccinations. Every donor was a Caucasian adult residing in Nashville, Tennessee, USA. Blood was obtained by leukapheresis, after which PBMCs were separated by Ficoll-Histopaque density gradient centrifugation and cryopreserved in liquid nitrogen vapor phase. Purity and quantity of every magnetically sorted T cell population were checked by analytical flow cytometry. Each sorted fraction had its genomic DNA isolated and then quantified by UV absorbance on a Nanodrop 2000c.

The TCR was taken from a man younger than 45 in good health. This sequence uses TRBV5-6 and TRBJ1-2; a tentative D call is TRBD1 (5 bases match). Sequencing was carried out using naive CD8+ T cells sorted from blood. What this sample's cell subset or site label stands for: CD45RA+CCR7+. The nucleotide sequence reads as follows: TGTGCCAGCAGCTTCTCTAGTCTTGGGGGACCGAACTATGGCTACACCTTC. This sequence encodes CASSFSSLGGPNYGYTF.